The rows below give T cell receptor beta chains drawn from one sample of a study of shared clonotypes between healthy human individuals. The assay was immunoSEQ multiplex PCR, and TCRdb's table has in-frame clones only and misses some. This table has more than 2,000,000 clones, 90% to 95% appearing once. Sequencing was carried out using naive CD4+ T cells sorted from blood. The receptors stem from a man between 18 and 29 years old in good health. The CDR3 runs from the conserved cysteine through the conserved F or W. Fields, in order: clone size, J gene, V gene, D gene, CDR3 DNA, CDR3 protein. A D gene is named only where the DNA matches it firmly. Clone sizes are given selectively: once, few, many, or a class where the clone is expanded.

- TRBJ2-1 TRBV7-8 - TGTGCCAGCAGCTTACTCGAAGGGCAGGGGACTCCAAGACTCAATGAGCAGTTCTTC CASSLLEGQGTPRLNEQFF
- TRBJ2-5 TRBV4-3 - TGCGCCAGCAGCCAACAGGGATCTCAAGAGACCCAGTACTTC CASSQQGSQETQYF
- TRBJ1-4 TRBV5-1 TRBD1 TGCGCCAGCAGCTTGGGGCCACGGGGGGTCACAGGGGCTACTAATGAAAAACTGTTTTTT CASSLGPRGVTGATNEKLFF
- TRBJ1-4 TRBV28 - TGTGCCACCCTCGAATCGGGGGAAAAACTGTTTTTT CATLESGEKLFF
- TRBJ2-7 TRBV19 - TGTGCCAGTAGTAACAGTCCCTACGAGCAGTACTTC CASSNSPYEQYF
- TRBJ2-1 TRBV10-3 TRBD2 TGTGCCATCAGTGATCCGGGACTAGCGAGGCAGTTCTTC CAISDPGLARQFF
- TRBJ1-5 TRBV2 - TGTGCCAGCAGTCGGGACATCAATCAGCCCCAGCATTTT CASSRDINQPQHF
- TRBJ2-7 TRBV6-5 TRBD2 TGTGCCAGCAGTCTCGGACTAGCGGGAGGCTACGAGCAGTACTTC CASSLGLAGGYEQYF
- TRBJ2-5 TRBV5-1 - TGCGCCAGCAGCTCCTATCGTGCCAGCGGAGAGACCCAGTACTTC CASSSYRASGETQYF
- TRBJ2-3 TRBV6-1 - TGTGCCAGCAGTGAAGTCGGCGTGGGCACAGATACGCAGTATTTT CASSEVGVGTDTQYF
- TRBJ2-7 TRBV18 TRBD1 TGTGCCAGCTCACTCTCGGGACAGGGCTTCTACGAGCAGTACTTC CASSLSGQGFYEQYF
- TRBJ1-1 TRBV2 - TGTGCCAGCAGTGAACAGGGAGGGGCTGAAGCTTTCTTT CASSEQGGAEAFF
once TRBJ2-7 TRBV29-1 - TGCAGCGTCGTTAGAGCCTTGGGAGGAGTTTACGAGCAGTACTTC CSVVRALGGVYEQYF
- TRBJ2-3 TRBV6-4 - TGTGCCAGCAAAGCAGAACCTAGCACAGATACGCAGTATTTT CASKAEPSTDTQYF
- TRBJ1-1 TRBV7-9 - TGTGCCAGCAGCTTAAGTAATTCCGCAGGGCGGAGGAACACTGAAGCTTTCTTT CASSLSNSAGRRNTEAFF
few TRBJ1-1 TRBV2 - TGTGCCAGCAGGGTTCTGGGAGCGGGAGCTTTCTTT CASRVLGAGAFF
few TRBJ1-2 TRBV5-1 - TGCGCCAGCAGCTTGTACGACCCTAACTATGGCTACACCTTC CASSLYDPNYGYTF
- TRBJ2-7 TRBV15 - TGTGCCACCAGCAGACCCCAGGAGGAGCAGTACTTC CATSRPQEEQYF
- TRBJ2-5 TRBV2 - TGTGCCAGCAGTGAAGTACAGGGGAGGCAAGAGACCCAGTACTTC CASSEVQGRQETQYF
- TRBJ2-6 TRBV5-1 - TGCGCCAGCAGCTTGGGGACTGCCTCTGGGGCCAACGTCCTGACTTTC CASSLGTASGANVLTF
- TRBJ1-4 TRBV28 - TGTGCCAGCAGTTTTAACGGGCCTAATGAAAAACTGTTTTTT CASSFNGPNEKLFF
once TRBJ2-3 TRBV10-3 - TGTGCCATCCGCGGCAGTCCAGATACGCAGTATTTT CAIRGSPDTQYF
- TRBJ1-1 TRBV29-1 - TGCAGCGGCTCCGGGGGGCAGACAAACACTGAAGCTTTCTTT CSGSGGQTNTEAFF